This T cell receptor (beta chain) was captured in a study of blood T cells in healthy people across ages. Study-wide points: Among long-lived donors, naive CD4+ cells were more numerous and diversity higher than in aged donors.

The sample holds one count of this clonotype. As yet, its antigen is unknown. A second 7 to 11 cycle PCR used barcoded and J-beta primers. TCRdb reprocessed the 5' RACE reads via MiXCR and lists one record per CDR3 protein. The sample holds roughly 1.5 million distinct CDR3 sequences; 40% to 45% are singletons and the top ten take around 4%. The CDR3 has 16 residues. The germline V gene encodes CDR1 SEHNR and CDR2 FQNEAQ (reference sequence). V was pared by 5 bases and J by 7 bases, with 13 bases of the junction left unmatched. The chain couples TRBV7-9 to TRBJ2-1; 8 nucleotides align to TRBD2. The sequenced material came from blood. This TCR was sampled from a woman between 18 and 29 years old in good health. In DNA, the CDR3 is TGTGCCAGCAGCCGGGAGACTAGCGTGGGGAGGAATGAGCAGTTCTTC. It codes for CASSRETSVGRNEQFF.